This T cell receptor (beta chain) is drawn from a study of cytomegalovirus exposure and HLA in healthy donors. PCR involved 60 Vbeta and 13 Jbeta primers. The data were produced by immunoSEQ multiplex PCR, yet TCRdb's version contains in-frame clones alone and is incomplete. The data show some 110,000 clones, more than 60% seen once. The source material was PBMCs. This clonotype originated in a woman aged 45 to 65 in good health and CMV-seropositive.

CDR3 sequence: CASSFRDNNSPLHF. CDR3 bases: TGTGCCAGCAGCTTCCGGGACAATAATTCACCCCTCCACTTT. This rearrangement joins TRBV5-5 to TRBJ1-6, with D perhaps TRBD1 (6 bases). The ends were cut back, 2 bases at V and 5 bases at J, with 8 bases in the middle. The CDR3 sequence is 14 residues long. CDR1 is SGHKS, CDR2 YYEKEE, per germline (reference sequence).